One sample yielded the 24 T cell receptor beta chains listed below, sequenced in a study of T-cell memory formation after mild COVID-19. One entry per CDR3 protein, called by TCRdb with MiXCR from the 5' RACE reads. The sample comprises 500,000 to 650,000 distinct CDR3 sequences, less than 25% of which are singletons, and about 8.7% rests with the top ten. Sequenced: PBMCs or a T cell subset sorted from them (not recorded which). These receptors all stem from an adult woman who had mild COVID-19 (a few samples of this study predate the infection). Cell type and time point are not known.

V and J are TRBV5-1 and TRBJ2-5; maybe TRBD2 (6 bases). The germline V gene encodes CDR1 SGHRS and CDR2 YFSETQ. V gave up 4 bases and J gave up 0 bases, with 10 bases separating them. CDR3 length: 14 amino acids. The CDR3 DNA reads TGCGCCAGCAGCGTACGGGGGAACCAAGAGACCCAGTACTTC. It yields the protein CASSVRGNQETQYF.

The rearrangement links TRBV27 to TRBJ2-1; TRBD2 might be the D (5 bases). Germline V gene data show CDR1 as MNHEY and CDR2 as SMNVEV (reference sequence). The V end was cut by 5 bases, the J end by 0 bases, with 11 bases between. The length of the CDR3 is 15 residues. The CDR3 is CASSDLGSSYNEQFF. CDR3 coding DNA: TGTGCCAGCAGTGATCTTGGGAGCTCCTACAATGAGCAGTTCTTC.

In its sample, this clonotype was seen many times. Here the CDR3 reads CASSLGGIRAEPQHF. The CDR3 DNA follows: TGTGCCAGCAGCTTAGGAGGGATTCGAGCGGAGCCCCAGCATTTT. The chain is built from TRBV7-9 and TRBJ1-5, with D uncertain. V was shortened by 1 base and J by 8 bases, with 15 bases between the two germline ends. CDR1 and CDR2 from the germline V gene are SEHNR and FQNEAQ (reference sequence). The CDR3 spans 15 residues.

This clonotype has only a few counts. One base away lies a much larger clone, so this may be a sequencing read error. This CDR3 reads CASRPGTGFYEQYF. Here the CDR3 DNA reads TGTGCCAGCAGACCCGGGACAGGGTTCTACGAGCAGTACTTC. The chain employs TRBV6-1 and TRBJ2-7; 9 nucleotides agree with TRBD1. The J segment lost 3 bases and the V segment lost 6 bases, leaving 6 bases of the junction unmatched. Germline V lookup: CDR1 MNHNS, CDR2 SASEGT. This CDR3 region has 14 residues.

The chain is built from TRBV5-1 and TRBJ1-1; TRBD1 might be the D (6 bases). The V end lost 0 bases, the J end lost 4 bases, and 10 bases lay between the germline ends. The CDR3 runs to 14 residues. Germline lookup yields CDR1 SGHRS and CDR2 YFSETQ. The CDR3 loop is CASSLGGRATEAFF. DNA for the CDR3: TGCGCCAGCAGCTTGGGGGGGCGGGCCACTGAAGCTTTCTTT.

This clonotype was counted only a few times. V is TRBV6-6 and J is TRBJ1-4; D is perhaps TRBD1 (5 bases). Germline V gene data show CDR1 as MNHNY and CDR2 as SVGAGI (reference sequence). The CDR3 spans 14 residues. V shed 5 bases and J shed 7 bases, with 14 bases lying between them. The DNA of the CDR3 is TGTGCCAGCAGTAGTCCAGGGAGAACTGAAAAACTGTTTTTT. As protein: CASSSPGRTEKLFF.

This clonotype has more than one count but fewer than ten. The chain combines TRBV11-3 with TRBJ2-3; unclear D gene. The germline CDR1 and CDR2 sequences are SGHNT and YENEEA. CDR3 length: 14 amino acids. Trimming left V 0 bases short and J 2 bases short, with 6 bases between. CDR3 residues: CASSLDGNTDTQYF. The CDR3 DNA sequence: TGTGCCAGCAGCTTAGATGGAAACACAGATACGCAGTATTTT.

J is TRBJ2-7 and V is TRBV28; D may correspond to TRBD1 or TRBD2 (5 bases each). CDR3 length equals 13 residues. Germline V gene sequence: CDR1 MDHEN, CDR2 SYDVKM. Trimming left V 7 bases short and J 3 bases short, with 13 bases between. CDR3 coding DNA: TGTGCCAGCACCCATGGGACGTTCTACGAGCAGTACTTC. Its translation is CASTHGTFYEQYF.

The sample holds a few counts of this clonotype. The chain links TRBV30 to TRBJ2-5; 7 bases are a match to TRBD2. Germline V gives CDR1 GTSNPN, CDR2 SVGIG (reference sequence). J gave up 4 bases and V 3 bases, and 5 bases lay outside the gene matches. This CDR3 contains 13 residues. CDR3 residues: CAWSGAGAETQYF. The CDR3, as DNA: TGTGCCTGGAGCGGCGCGGGAGCAGAGACCCAGTACTTC.

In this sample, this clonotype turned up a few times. The CDR3 here is CASSETTPYEQYF. The CDR3 coding sequence is TGTGCCAGCAGTGAGACGACTCCTTACGAGCAGTACTTC. The rearrangement links TRBV25-1 to TRBJ2-7, with D uncertain. Between the trimmed V and J ends, which lost 3 bases and 4 bases, there was a span of 10 bases. The CDR3 spans 13 residues. CDR1 and CDR2 (germline): MGHDK, SYGVNS.

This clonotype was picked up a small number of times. The CDR3: CASSLELGRFASYEQYF. Written as DNA, the CDR3 is TGCGCCAGCAGCTTGGAATTGGGACGGTTCGCCTCCTACGAGCAGTACTTC. The V call is TRBV5-1, the J call TRBJ2-7; D may be TRBD1 or TRBD2 (5 bases each). Germline lookup yields CDR1 SGHRS and CDR2 YFSETQ. The CDR3 consists of 17 residues. Deletions cut 0 bases from V and 0 bases from J, with 16 bases between. Full variable domain (rest looked up from reference TRBV5-1 and TRBJ2-7): KAGVTQTPRYLIKTRGQQVTLSCSPISGHRSVSWYQQTPGQGLQFLFEYFSETQRNKGNFPGRFSGRQFSNSRSEMNVSTLELGDSALYLCASSLELGRFASYEQYFGPGTRLTVT.

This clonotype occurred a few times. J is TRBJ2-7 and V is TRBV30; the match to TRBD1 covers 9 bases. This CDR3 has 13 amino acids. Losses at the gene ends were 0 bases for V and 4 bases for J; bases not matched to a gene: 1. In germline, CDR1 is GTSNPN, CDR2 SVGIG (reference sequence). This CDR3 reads CAWSVGTGYEQYF. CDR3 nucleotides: TGTGCCTGGAGTGTTGGGACAGGGTACGAGCAGTACTTC.

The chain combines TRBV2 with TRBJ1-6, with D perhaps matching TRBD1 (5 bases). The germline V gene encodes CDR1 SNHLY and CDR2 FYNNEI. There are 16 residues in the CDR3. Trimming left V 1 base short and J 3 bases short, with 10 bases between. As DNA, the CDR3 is TGTGCCAGCAGTGAAGGGGCGGGGGGCTATAATTCACCCCTCCACTTT. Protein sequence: CASSEGAGGYNSPLHF.

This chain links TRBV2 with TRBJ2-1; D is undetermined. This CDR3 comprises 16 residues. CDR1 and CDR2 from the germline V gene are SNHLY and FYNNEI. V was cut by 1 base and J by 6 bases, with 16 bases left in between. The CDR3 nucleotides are TGTGCCAGCAGTGAAGACAGCCGAGGAGCTGTCAATGAGCAGTTCTTC. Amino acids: CASSEDSRGAVNEQFF. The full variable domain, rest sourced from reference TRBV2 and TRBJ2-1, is EPEVTQTPSHQVTQMGQEVILRCVPISNHLYFYWYRQILGQKVEFLVSFYNNEISEKSEIFDDQFSVERPDGSNFTLKIRSTKLEDSAMYFCASSEDSRGAVNEQFFGPGTRLTVL.

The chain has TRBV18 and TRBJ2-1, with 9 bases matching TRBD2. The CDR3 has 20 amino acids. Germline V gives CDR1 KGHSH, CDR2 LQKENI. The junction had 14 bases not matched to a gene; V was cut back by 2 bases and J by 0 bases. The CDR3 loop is CASSPFGGSGGKSSYNEQFF. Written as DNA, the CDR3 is TGTGCCAGCTCACCATTTGGTGGTAGCGGGGGTAAAAGCTCCTACAATGAGCAGTTCTTC. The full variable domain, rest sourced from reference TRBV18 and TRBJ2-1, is NAGVMQNPRHLVRRRGQEARLRCSPMKGHSHVYWYRQLPEEGLKFMVYLQKENIIDESGMPKERFSAEFPKEGPSILRIQQVVRGDSAAYFCASSPFGGSGGKSSYNEQFFGPGTRLTVL.

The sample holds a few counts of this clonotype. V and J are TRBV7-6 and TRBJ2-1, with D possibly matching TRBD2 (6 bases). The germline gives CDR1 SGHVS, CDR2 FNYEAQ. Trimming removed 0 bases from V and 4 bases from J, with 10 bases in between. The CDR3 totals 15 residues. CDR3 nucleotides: TGTGCCAGCAGCTTAGCGGGCGGGGAGTACAATGAGCAGTTCTTC. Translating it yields CASSLAGGEYNEQFF.

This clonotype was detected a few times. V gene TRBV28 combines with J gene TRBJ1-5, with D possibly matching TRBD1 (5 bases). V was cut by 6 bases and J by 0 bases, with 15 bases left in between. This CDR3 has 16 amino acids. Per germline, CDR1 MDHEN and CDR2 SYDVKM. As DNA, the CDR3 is TGTGCCAGCAGACCCGCTTGGGGGATTAGCAATCAGCCCCAGCATTTT. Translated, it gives CASRPAWGISNQPQHF.

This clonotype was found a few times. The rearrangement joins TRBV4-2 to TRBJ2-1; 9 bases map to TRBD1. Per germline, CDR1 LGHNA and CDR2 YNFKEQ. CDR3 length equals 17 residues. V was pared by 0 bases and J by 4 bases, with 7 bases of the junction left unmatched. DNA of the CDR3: TGTGCCAGCAGCCAAGATTTTTCCGGGACAGGGTACAATGAGCAGTTCTTC. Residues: CASSQDFSGTGYNEQFF.

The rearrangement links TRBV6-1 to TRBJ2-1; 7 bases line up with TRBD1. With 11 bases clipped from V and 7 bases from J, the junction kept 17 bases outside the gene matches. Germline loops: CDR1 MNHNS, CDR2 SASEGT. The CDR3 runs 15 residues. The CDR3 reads CAVYKGTAFDNEQFF. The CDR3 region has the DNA TGTGCCGTATACAAGGGGACAGCGTTTGATAATGAGCAGTTCTTC.

The CDR3 DNA is TGTGCCAGCAACAGCAGGGGTGGGAATGAGCAGTTCTTC. It translates to CASNSRGGNEQFF. The chain combines TRBV5-6 with TRBJ2-1; TRBD1 is a possible D gene (6 bases). Between the trimmed V and J ends, which lost 6 bases and 7 bases, there was a span of 14 bases. The CDR3 has 13 amino acids. Looked up from germline, CDR1 is SGHDT and CDR2 is YYEEEE. Together with reference TRBV5-6 and TRBJ2-1, the CDR3 gives the full variable domain: DAGVTQSPTHLIKTRGQQVTLRCSPKSGHDTVSWYQQALGQGPQFIFQYYEEEERQRGNFPDRFSGHQFPNYSSELNVNALLLGDSALYLCASNSRGGNEQFFGPGTRLTVL.

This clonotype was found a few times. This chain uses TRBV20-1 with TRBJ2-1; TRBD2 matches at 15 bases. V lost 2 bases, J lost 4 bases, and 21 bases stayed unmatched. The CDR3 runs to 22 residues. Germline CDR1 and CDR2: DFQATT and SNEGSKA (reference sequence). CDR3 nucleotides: TGCAGTGCTAGACCGACAGAGACCGGGACTAGCGGGAGGCCCCCCTCATACAATGAGCAGTTCTTC. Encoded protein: CSARPTETGTSGRPPSYNEQFF.

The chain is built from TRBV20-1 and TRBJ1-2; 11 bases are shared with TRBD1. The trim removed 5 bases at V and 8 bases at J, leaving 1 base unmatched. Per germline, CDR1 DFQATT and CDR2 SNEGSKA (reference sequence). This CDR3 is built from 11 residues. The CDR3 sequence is CSAGDRGGYTF. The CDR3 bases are TGCAGTGCTGGGGACAGGGGGGGCTACACCTTC.

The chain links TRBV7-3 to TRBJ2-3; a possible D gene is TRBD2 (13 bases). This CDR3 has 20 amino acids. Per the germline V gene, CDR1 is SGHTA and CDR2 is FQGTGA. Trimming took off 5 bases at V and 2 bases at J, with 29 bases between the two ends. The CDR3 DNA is TGTGCCAGCAGCCCTGGGACAGGGGGCACTAGCGGGAGGGCCACAGATACGCAGTATTTT. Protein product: CASSPGTGGTSGRATDTQYF.

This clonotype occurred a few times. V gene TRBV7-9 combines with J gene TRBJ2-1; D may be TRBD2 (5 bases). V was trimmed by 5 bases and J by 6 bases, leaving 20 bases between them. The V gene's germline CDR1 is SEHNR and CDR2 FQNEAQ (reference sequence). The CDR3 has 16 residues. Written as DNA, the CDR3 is TGTGCCAGCAGCCCGTTAAGCGGTCCAACCCCCAATGAGCAGTTCTTC. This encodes CASSPLSGPTPNEQFF. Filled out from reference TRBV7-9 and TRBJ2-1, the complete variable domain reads DTGVSQNPRHKITKRGQNVTFRCDPISEHNRLYWYRQTLGQGPEFLTYFQNEAQLEKSRLLSDRFSAERPKGSFSTLEIQRTEQGDSAMYLCASSPLSGPTPNEQFFGPGTRLTVL.